The T cell receptor beta chain described here comes from a study of cytomegalovirus exposure and HLA in healthy donors. Study-level information: Of several hundred genotyped donors, 81% grouped in the Caucasian-associated ancestry cluster.

With 60 Vbeta and 13 Jbeta primers, the PCR was carried out. TCRdb's table, derived via immunoSEQ multiplex PCR, lists solely in-frame clones and lacks some. The sample lists some 100,000 clones; around 82% were seen once. In nominal health when sampled, donors likely had unrecorded immune exposures nonetheless. This clone has just a few counts. V dropped 6 bases and J dropped 0; count of bases not matched to a gene: 9. This CDR3 is built from 16 residues. The germline gives CDR1 LNHDA, CDR2 SQIVND (reference sequence). The J gene is TRBJ2-3, the V gene TRBV19; TRBD2 matches at 7 bases. Sequences were obtained from PBMCs. The TCR was taken from a woman aged 45-59 years in good health and CMV-seropositive. The CDR3 here is CASSHGGGISTDTQYF. The CDR3 bases are TGTGCCAGTAGCCATGGGGGAGGGATTAGCACAGATACGCAGTATTTT.